This T cell receptor beta chain originates from a study of early T cells in non-severe SARS-CoV-2 infection listed by TCRdb under 2021. At the level of the whole study: TCR sequencing used bulk RNA from unsorted whole blood, so alpha and beta chains could not be paired. The research as a whole found: VDJdb matching was skewed toward anti-spike CD8 responses and likely underestimated virus-specific expansions by missing private and CD4 specificities.

Only a few counts were recorded for this clonotype. What antigen it recognizes has not been identified. One base away there is no much larger clone; base qualities are not given. V is cut back by 1 base and J by 0 bases, with 1 base in the junction unmatched. Reading the germline V gene gives CDR1 SGHTA and CDR2 FQGNSA. The CDR3 goes from the cysteine to the phenylalanine over 16 residues. CDR3 DNA only is kept here, 48 bases in frame from base 1. Receptor amplification or capture employed 5' RACE. The reads were generated on a NextSeq 500. Unique molecular identifiers were attached to individual cDNA molecules in the TCR library protocol so that sequencing error and PCR bias could be corrected. Both TCR alpha and beta chains were sequenced, and tight co-correlation was observed between alpha and beta sequence abundances in each sample. The study's processing was this. Decombinator V4 was used to annotate TCR sequences for V gene, J gene and CDR3. Expanded TCRs were defined as changing significantly between any two time points under a Poisson model with p below 0.0001. Abundances of TCRs were expressed as counts per million after normalisation to the total number of TCRs sequenced in each sample. MAIT TCRs were defined by TRAV1-2 paired with TRAJ12, TRAJ20 or TRAJ33, and iNKT TCRs by TRAV10 paired with TRAJ18. VDJdb, accessed 1 November 2021, was searched for CMV, EBV and SARS-CoV-2 annotated TCRs, with TCRs annotated for multiple antigens excluded. TCRdb took the public reads, trimmed them with fastp at Q25, ran MiXCR for clone calling and kept in-frame beta chains. When rows share a CDR3 protein, they turn into one entry using the most common DNA and genes. The V and J calls were determined by TCRdb, not by the authors. This sample gives about 83,000 distinct CDR3 sequences in total; roughly 15% of them show up just once. The ten biggest clones cover about 1.5% of the sample.

This was a case-control study nested in a cohort of healthcare workers in London, UK, who had nasopharyngeal swab PCR tests and blood samples taken every week. Between 23 and 31 March 2020, the week of the UK lockdown, healthcare workers were enrolled and then followed up weekly for as long as 16 weeks. The source is an adult who was a healthcare worker with PCR-confirmed SARS-CoV-2 infection or an uninfected control (not recorded which). Sequencing was performed on whole blood. The V and J segments used are TRBV7-2 and TRBJ2-5; 11 nucleotides in the junction match TRBD2. This receptor carries the CDR3 CASSLGSGGDQETQYF. The nucleotides are TGTGCCAGCAGCTTAGGTAGCGGGGGGGACCAAGAGACCCAGTACTTC.